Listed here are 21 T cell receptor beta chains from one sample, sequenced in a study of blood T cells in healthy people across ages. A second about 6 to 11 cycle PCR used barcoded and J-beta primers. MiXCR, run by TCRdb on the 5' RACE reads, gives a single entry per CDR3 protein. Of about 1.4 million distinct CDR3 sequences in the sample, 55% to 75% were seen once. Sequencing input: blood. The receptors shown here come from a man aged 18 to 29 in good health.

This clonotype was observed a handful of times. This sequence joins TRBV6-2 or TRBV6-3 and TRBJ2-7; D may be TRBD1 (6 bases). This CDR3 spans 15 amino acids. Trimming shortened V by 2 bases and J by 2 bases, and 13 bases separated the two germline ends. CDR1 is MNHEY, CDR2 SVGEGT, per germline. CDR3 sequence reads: CASSYPDWDTYEQYF. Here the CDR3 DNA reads TGTGCCAGCAGTTACCCCGACTGGGACACCTACGAGCAGTACTTC.

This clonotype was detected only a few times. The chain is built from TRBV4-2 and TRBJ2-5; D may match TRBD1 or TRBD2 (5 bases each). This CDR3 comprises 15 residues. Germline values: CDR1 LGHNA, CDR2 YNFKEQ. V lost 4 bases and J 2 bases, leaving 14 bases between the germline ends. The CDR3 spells CASSPLGDDQETQYF. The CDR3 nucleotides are TGTGCCAGCAGCCCTCTAGGGGACGATCAAGAGACCCAGTACTTC.

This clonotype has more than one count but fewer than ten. The CDR3 sequence is CSVEFSGFSYNEQFF. The CDR3 nucleotides are TGCAGCGTCGAATTTAGCGGGTTCTCCTACAATGAGCAGTTCTTC. The V gene is TRBV29-1, the J gene TRBJ2-1; 7 bases agree with TRBD2. There are 15 residues in the CDR3. J was trimmed by 0 bases and V by 6 bases; bases with no gene match: 8. Germline V gene data show CDR1 as SQVTM and CDR2 as ANQGSEA.

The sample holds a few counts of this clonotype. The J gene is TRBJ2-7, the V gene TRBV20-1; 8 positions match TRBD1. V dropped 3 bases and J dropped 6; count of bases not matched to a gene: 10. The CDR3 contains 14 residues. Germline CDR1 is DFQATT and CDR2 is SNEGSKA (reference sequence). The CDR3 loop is CSARVADRVSEQYF. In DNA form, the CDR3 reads TGCAGTGCTAGGGTAGCGGACAGGGTCTCCGAGCAGTACTTC.

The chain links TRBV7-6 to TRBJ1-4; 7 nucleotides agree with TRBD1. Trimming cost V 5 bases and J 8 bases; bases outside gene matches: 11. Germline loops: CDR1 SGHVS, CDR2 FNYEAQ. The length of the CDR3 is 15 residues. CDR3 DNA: TGTGCCAGCAGCCCAAATACAGGGGTCGGCGAAAAACTGTTTTTT. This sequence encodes CASSPNTGVGEKLFF.

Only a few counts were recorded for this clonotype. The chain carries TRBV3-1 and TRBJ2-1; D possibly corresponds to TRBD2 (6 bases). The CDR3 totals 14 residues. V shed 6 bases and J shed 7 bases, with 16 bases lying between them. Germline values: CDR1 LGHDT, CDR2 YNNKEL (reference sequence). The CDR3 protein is CASRLASPRNEQFF. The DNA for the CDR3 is TGTGCCAGCAGACTAGCCTCTCCTAGGAATGAGCAGTTCTTC.

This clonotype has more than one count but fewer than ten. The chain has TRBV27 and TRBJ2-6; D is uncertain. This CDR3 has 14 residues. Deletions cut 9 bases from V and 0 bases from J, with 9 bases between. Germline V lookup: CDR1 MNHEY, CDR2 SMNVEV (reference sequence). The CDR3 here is CASMKSSGANVLTF. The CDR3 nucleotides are TGTGCCAGTATGAAGAGCTCTGGGGCCAACGTCCTGACTTTC.

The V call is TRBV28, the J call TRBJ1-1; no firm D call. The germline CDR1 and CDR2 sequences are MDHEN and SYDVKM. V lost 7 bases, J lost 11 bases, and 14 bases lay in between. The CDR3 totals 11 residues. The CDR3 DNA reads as TGTGCCAGCAATGGGCTCTCGACGGCTTTCTTT. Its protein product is CASNGLSTAFF.

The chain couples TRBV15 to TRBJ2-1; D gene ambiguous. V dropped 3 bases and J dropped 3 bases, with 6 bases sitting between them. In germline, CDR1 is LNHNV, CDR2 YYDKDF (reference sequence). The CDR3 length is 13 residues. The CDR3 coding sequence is TGTGCCACCAGCAGTGTTGACTACAATGAGCAGTTCTTC. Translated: CATSSVDYNEQFF.

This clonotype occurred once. CDR3 loop: CASNGGLYTGELFF. The DNA for the CDR3 is TGTGCCAGCAATGGGGGACTTTACACCGGGGAGCTGTTTTTT. V and J are TRBV6-2 or TRBV6-3 and TRBJ2-2, with D possibly TRBD2 on 6 matching bases. Trimming took off 7 bases at V and 3 bases at J, with 12 bases between the two ends. The CDR3 is 14 residues long. Germline-derived CDR1 and CDR2 are MNHEY and SVGEGT.

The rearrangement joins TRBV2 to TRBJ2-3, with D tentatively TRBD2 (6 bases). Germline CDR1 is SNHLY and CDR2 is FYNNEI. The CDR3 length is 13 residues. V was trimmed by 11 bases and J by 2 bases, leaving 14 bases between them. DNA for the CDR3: TGTGCCGGAAAGGAGGGGTACACAGATACGCAGTATTTT. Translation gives CAGKEGYTDTQYF.

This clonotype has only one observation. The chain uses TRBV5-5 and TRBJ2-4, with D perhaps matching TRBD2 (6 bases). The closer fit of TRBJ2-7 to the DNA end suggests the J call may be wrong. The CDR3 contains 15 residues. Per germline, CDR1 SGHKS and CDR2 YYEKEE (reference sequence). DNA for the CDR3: TGTGCCAGCAGCTTGCGAGTTAGCGGTTTCTACGAGCAGTACTTC. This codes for CASSLRVSGFYEQYF.

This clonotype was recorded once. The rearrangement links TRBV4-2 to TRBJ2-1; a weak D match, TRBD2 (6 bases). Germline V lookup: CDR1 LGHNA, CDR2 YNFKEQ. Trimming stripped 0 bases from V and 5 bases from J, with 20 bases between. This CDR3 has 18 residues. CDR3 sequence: CASSQDLFRVGGDNEQFF. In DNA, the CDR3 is TGTGCCAGCAGCCAAGATTTATTTCGGGTCGGGGGAGACAATGAGCAGTTCTTC.

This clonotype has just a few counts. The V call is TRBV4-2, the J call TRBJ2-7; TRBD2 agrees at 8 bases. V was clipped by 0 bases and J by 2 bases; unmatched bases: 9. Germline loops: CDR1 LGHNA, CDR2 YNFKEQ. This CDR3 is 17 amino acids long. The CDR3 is CASSQDASERGTYEQYF. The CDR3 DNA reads TGTGCCAGCAGCCAAGATGCCTCGGAGCGGGGGACCTACGAGCAGTACTTC.

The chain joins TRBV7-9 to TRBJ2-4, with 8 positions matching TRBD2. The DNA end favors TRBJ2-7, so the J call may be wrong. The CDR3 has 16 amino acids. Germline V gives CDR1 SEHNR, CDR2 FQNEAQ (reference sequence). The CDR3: CASSLVGSGSSYEQYF. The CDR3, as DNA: TGTGCCAGCAGCTTAGTAGGGAGCGGGAGCTCCTACGAGCAGTACTTC.

For the CDR3, the DNA is TGCAGTGCCCACTCGGTGGGGGAGCAGTTCTTC. Translated: CSAHSVGEQFF. The chain employs TRBV20-1 and TRBJ2-1; no clear D gene. V was pared by 6 bases and J by 10 bases, with 13 bases between. The CDR3 runs 11 residues. Per germline, CDR1 DFQATT and CDR2 SNEGSKA (reference sequence).

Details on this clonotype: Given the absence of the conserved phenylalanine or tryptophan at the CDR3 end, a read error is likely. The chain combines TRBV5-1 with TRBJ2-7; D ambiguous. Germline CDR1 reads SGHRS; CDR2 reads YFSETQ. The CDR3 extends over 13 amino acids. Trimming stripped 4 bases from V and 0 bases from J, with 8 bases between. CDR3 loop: CASSLHTSYEQYY. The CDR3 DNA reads TGCGCCAGCAGCCTACACACCTCCTACGAGCAGTACTAC.

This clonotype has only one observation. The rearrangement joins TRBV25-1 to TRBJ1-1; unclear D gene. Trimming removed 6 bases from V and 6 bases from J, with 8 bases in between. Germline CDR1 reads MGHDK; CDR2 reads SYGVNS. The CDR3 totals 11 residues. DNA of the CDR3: TGTGCCAGCAGAACAGAATCTGAAGCTTTCTTT. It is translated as CASRTESEAFF.

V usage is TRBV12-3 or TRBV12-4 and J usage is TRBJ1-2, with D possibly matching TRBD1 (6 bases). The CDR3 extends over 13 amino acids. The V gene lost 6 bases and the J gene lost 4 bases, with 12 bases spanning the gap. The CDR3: CASSLWDTYGYTF. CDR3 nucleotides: TGTGCCAGCAGCCTTTGGGACACCTATGGCTACACCTTC.

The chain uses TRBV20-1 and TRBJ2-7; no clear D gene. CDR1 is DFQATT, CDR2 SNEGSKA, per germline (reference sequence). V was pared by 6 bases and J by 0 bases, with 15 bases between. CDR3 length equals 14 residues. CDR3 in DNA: TGCAGTGCCAGCCCCGGCCTGAGCTCCTACGAGCAGTACTTC. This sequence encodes CSASPGLSSYEQYF.

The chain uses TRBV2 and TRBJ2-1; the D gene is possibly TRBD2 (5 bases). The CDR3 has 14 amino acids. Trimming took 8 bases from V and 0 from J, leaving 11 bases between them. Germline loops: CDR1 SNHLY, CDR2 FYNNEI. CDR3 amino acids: CASERDISYNEQFF. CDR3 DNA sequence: TGTGCCAGCGAACGGGATATCTCCTACAATGAGCAGTTCTTC.